This TCR beta chain is from a study of cytomegalovirus exposure and HLA in healthy donors (dated by TCRdb to the late 2010s). With regard to the full study: An earlier analysis of 587 of the donors reported approximately 280 Gb of sequence data and roughly 120 million unique TCR beta sequences obtained from roughly 170 million T cells. A later analysis re-analyzed previously published TCR beta repertoires from approximately 700 donors and added high-resolution HLA genotyping to study TCR occurrence patterns. In addition to the first cohort of 666 subjects, a separate validation cohort of under 150 different subjects was used. Of the roughly 400 genotyped donors, over 65% fell in the genetic ancestry cluster associated with self-reported Caucasian donors. The study profiled the T cell repertoires of hundreds of subjects by immunosequencing and related them to cytomegalovirus serostatus. The study combined high-throughput TCR immunosequencing, statistical association of individual TCRs with disease status, and machine learning to predict cytomegalovirus infection status. A handful of DR-DQ haplotypes were handled as single units for association and clustering because linkage in the cohort was strong. Typing coverage differed by locus: A, B, C, DRB1 and DQB1 were typed in about 620-640 donors, DQA1 in 522, DPA1 in around 610, and DPB1 in 450 to 480. An early release that covered about 640 HLA-typed donors contained approximately 300 gigabases of sequencing data and about 84 million unique TCR sequences. In an earlier analysis of a few hundred of the donors, high-throughput TCR beta sequencing was used to judge whether each TCR beta V gene segment behaved as functional or pseudogenic. Among 398 genotyped donors of the cohort, an average of about 240,000 unique TCR beta nucleotide sequences was sequenced per donor, of which 15% to 20% were non-productive. A later genetic analysis used genome-wide SNP genotypes for about 60% of the roughly 700 donors, treating that subset as a discovery cohort. Rather than drawing on any new phenotypic data, the later analysis identified candidate immune exposures from TCR beta sequences and the way those sequences occurred across donors. Donor age, sex, ethnicity and CMV serostatus were compiled together with the repertoire data. Both class I and class II loci were covered by HLA typing, at four-digit resolution. The study aimed to test whether signatures of past pathogen exposure could be identified by cataloging public T cell receptors. Every repertoire in the discovery cohort had been generated on one and the same sequencing platform.

Library preparation was by the immunoSEQ multiplex PCR assay. The multiplex PCR relied on a mix of 60 forward primers for TCR Vbeta segments and 13 reverse primers for TCR Jbeta segments. The CDR3 region of rearranged TCR beta genes was amplified from genomic DNA with a multiplex PCR assay. Amplified TCR beta libraries were sequenced as 87-base-pair reads on the Illumina HiSeq System. Processing in the source paper ran as follows. Across the 670 or so repertoires, a later analysis counted some 80 million unique TCR beta chains, some 11 million of which were shared by at least two donors. Raw reads were error-corrected and collapsed into unique sequences with a nearest-neighbor algorithm that merged closely related sequences to remove PCR and sequencing errors. To assign V, D and J gene segments, CDR3 sequences were aligned to IMGT reference sequences. For a sequence to be retained, a match of at least six nucleotides was required to both a V gene segment and a J gene segment. Rearrangements were called productive when the CDR3 lacked stop codons and stayed in frame with V and J; all others were non-productive. CDR3 was defined according to IMGT convention as the region running from the second conserved V-encoded cysteine to the conserved J-encoded phenylalanine. The earlier analysis of 500 to 600 of the donors excluded sequences that lacked an unambiguous match to a single V gene segment. An earlier analysis of 587 of the donors called V segments functional above 56.7% productive rearrangements and segregating when the between-donor standard deviation exceeded 5%. A statistical classification framework was built for diagnosing cytomegalovirus status from the catalog of TCR beta chain sequences. A later analysis assigned V and J genes by comparing TCR nucleotide sequences with IMGT/GENE-DB human TR gene sequences. In a later analysis, CDR3 sequences and most-parsimonious VDJ recombination scenarios were assigned using the TCRdist pipeline. A later analysis defined each TCR beta chain by its CDR3 amino acid sequence plus V-gene family, and excluded reads lacking a unique V-gene family. As a way to deal with suspected cross-contamination and a sequencing artifact, a later analysis dropped roughly 600 nucleotide sequences that were highly shared and had low generation probability. In a later analysis, a clonal expansion index for each public chain was calculated from normalized within-repertoire ranks of inferred template counts. A later analysis computed generation probabilities with a VDJ recombination model fitted to out-of-frame rearrangements, and checked the results against IGoR. In a later analysis, TCR-TCR, TCR-HLA and TCR-CMV co-occurrence was scored with hypergeometric tests, and a repertoire-size bias correction was applied to TCR pairs. To estimate false discovery rates, a later analysis permuted the HLA or CMV assignments 20 times. In a later analysis, co-occurring TCRs were grouped with DBSCAN, and TCRdist sequence similarity was added when clustering was performed within HLA-allele-positive subsets. For co-occurrence clustering, repertoires with fewer than 30,000 or more than 120,000 public chains were excluded, along with five repertoires with anomalous nucleotide sharing. Not all clones reach the TCRdb copy of this immuneACCESS table, which keeps in-frame sequences only. Checked studies attribute under half of the gap to unresolved V genes and leave the rest unexplained. That table furnishes V, J and clone size, whereas the DNA furnished D and trimming. This sample has about 110,000 clones in its table, and approximately 71% of those were observed once. The ten most abundant clones make up under 10% of the sample.

The cohort comprised fewer than 700 healthy bone marrow donors. All cohort members were sampled while nominally healthy, although unrecorded immune exposures were likely present. The donor tested CMV seronegative and was one of the 352 seronegative cohort members. Every donor gave a peripheral blood sample, and the peripheral blood mononuclear cells from that sample were used for TCR beta sequencing. Genomic DNA extraction from the blood cell samples was performed with the Qiagen DNeasy Blood Extraction Kit. In this sample, this clone turned up a few times. The target of this receptor is not known. No base qualities exist here, and no much larger clone lies one base off it. Study-wide findings and limitations: According to a later analysis, most CMV-associated TCR beta chains appeared to be HLA-restricted, and the HLA associations seemed to be driven largely by CMV exposure. When HLA alleles, especially DR and DQ, strongly co-occurred, TCR associations were difficult to assign to individual alleles. An association between a missense DCLRE1C variant and V-gene and J-gene trimming of TCR beta chains was found in a later genetic analysis and replicated in an independent cohort. The classifier was reported to diagnose cytomegalovirus status with high specificity and sensitivity in both the original and validation cohorts. Correlated functional status among segregating V segments might reflect linkage disequilibrium, but an unknown experimental factor could not be ruled out. Immune exposure information for the cohort was limited to CMV serostatus. A total of some 180 TCR beta chains were listed by the study as associated with cytomegalovirus. In an earlier analysis of about 600 of the donors, most TCR beta V segments appeared in productive rearrangements about 87% or about 30% of the time, broadly matching IMGT annotations. In a later analysis, TCR association rates were found to vary across HLA loci, with the most associated TCRs seen for DRB1 alleles and the fewest for HLA-C alleles. Several of the top co-occurrence clusters appeared to be linked to parvovirus B19, influenza, CMV and Epstein-Barr virus, according to a later analysis. While some public TCRs were present in many individuals, most TCR sequences turned up only very rarely across donors. About 17 rarely observed V segments, including chromosome 9 orphons, were excluded from the earlier analysis of 550 to 700 of the donors because counts were too low. The cohort was sequenced for TCR beta chains only, and without alpha or paired-chain data the features that could be detected were limited. In vitro tests confirmed that a few of the cytomegalovirus-associated TCR beta chains recognize cytomegalovirus antigens. Sequencing depth was assumed to be roughly uniform across donors in the presence/absence analyses, though that assumption may not hold. In a later analysis, HLA-associated TCR beta chains showed more clonal expansion and lower generation probabilities than non-associated chains that were equally common. The authors suggested that the approach could potentially be generalized to other disease states and immunological phenotypes. Some IMGT-functional V segments, including TRBV6-2 and TRBV6-3, could not be distinguished by the 87-base-pair reads and were therefore excluded. A group of highly shared sequence variants was considered likely to be a technical artifact of the sequencing pipeline. Because HLA typing was missing for some donors at each locus, association tests included only the typed subset. Specific HLA alleles were associated with 16,951 TCR beta sequences at a false discovery rate of 0.05 in a later analysis. A further reported finding was that TCR beta sequences accurately predicted the HLA-A and HLA-B alleles for most subjects in the first cohort. In a later genetic analysis, fewer N-insertions in productive TCRs were reported among donors in an Asian-associated ancestry cluster than the approximately 670-donor mean.

Including the terminal cysteine and phenylalanine, the CDR3 comprises 13 residues. Kept here is only the CDR3 DNA, which spans 39 bases and is read in frame from base 1. V was cut back by 0 bases and J by 6 bases, leaving a gap of 7 bases between them. The germline V gene provides CDR1 MNHNS and CDR2 SASEGT. Sequences were obtained from PBMCs. The sequence was obtained from a man between 35 and 55 years old in good health and CMV-seronegative. The rearranged segments are TRBV6-1 and TRBJ2-3; the D gene assignment is ambiguous. The sequence in DNA is TGTGCCAGCAGTGAAGCTACTTCGGATACGCAGTATTTT. Translated, it reads CASSEATSDTQYF.